The T cell receptor (beta chain) described here comes from a study of cytomegalovirus exposure and HLA in healthy donors. 60 Vbeta and 13 Jbeta primers were used in PCR. Profiled with immunoSEQ multiplex PCR; TCRdb holds only in-frame clones, not every one. The table lists 200,000 to 250,000 clones, about 78% of them singletons. V lost 1 base, J lost 6 bases, and 7 bases lay in between. This CDR3 is 13 amino acids long. Germline V gives CDR1 SGHDT, CDR2 YYEEEE. This clone was detected only a few times. The sequencing sample was made of PBMCs. The chain couples TRBV5-6 to TRBJ2-2; D unclear. This TCR derives from a male donor in good health and CMV-seronegative. The CDR3 region is CASSLSVPGELFF. The CDR3 DNA reads TGTGCCAGCAGCTTGTCGGTACCCGGGGAGCTGTTTTTT.